The rows below give T cell receptor beta chains drawn from one sample of a study of blood T cell repertoires in COVID-19. The table came from immunoSEQ multiplex PCR; TCRdb's copy has only in-frame clones and leaves some out. The sample has approximately 200,000 clones, around 88% seen once. What was sequenced was peripheral blood. Source of these receptors: a woman aged 25 to 45 with acute or convalescent COVID-19. The CDR3 runs from the conserved cysteine through the conserved F or W. The order of the fields is J gene, CDR3 length, V gene, CDR3 protein.

j_gene: TRBJ1-6; len: 17; v_gene: TRBV28; CDR3aa: CASSPPGWVVDNSPLHF
j_gene: TRBJ2-7; len: 16; v_gene: TRBV4-2; CDR3aa: CASSQSTGAVYYEQYF
j_gene: TRBJ1-2; len: 12; v_gene: TRBV5-4; CDR3aa: CASSLDIYGYTF
j_gene: TRBJ2-5; len: 17; v_gene: TRBV7-9; CDR3aa: CASRLFRDSNFQETQYF
j_gene: TRBJ2-7; len: 17; v_gene: TRBV4-2; CDR3aa: CASSQDLDPGGLLEQYF
j_gene: TRBJ1-5; len: 13; v_gene: TRBV12-3/TRBV12-4; CDR3aa: CASTIYSNQPQHF
j_gene: TRBJ1-5; len: 13; v_gene: TRBV6-5; CDR3aa: CASSGQGGQPQHF
j_gene: TRBJ2-1; len: 16; v_gene: TRBV7-9; CDR3aa: CASSRTTGTRGANSLF
j_gene: TRBJ2-3; len: 11; v_gene: TRBV29-1; CDR3aa: CSVVQGQRRNF
j_gene: TRBJ2-2; len: 12; v_gene: TRBV29-1; CDR3aa: CSVGHSSGELFF
j_gene: TRBJ2-1; len: 15; v_gene: TRBV15; CDR3aa: CATSRDRLTPGEQFF
j_gene: TRBJ2-5; len: 19; v_gene: TRBV15; CDR3aa: CATSRVGQPSGSPEETQYF
j_gene: TRBJ1-5; len: 18; v_gene: TRBV14; CDR3aa: CASSQDFGLGVCCQPQHF
j_gene: TRBJ1-2; len: 13; v_gene: TRBV12-3/TRBV12-4; CDR3aa: CASSLRVSYGYTF
j_gene: TRBJ1-3; len: 13; v_gene: TRBV2; CDR3aa: CASSGTSGNTIYF
j_gene: TRBJ2-2; len: 15; v_gene: TRBV5-1; CDR3aa: CASSPGDRDTGELFF
j_gene: TRBJ2-5; len: 13; v_gene: TRBV2; CDR3aa: CASMPGGQETQYF
j_gene: TRBJ2-5; len: 14; v_gene: TRBV6-6; CDR3aa: CASSYGGAQETQYF
j_gene: TRBJ2-3; len: 13; v_gene: TRBV7-2; CDR3aa: CASSFAVSDTQYF
j_gene: TRBJ2-2; len: 15; v_gene: TRBV5-1; CDR3aa: CASSPDRVNTGELFF
j_gene: TRBJ2-2; len: 12; v_gene: TRBV11-3; CDR3aa: CASKFSGGELFF
j_gene: TRBJ2-6; len: 14; v_gene: TRBV28; CDR3aa: CASSLLAGANVLTF
j_gene: TRBJ2-2; len: 13; v_gene: TRBV30; CDR3aa: CAWTSPNTGELFF
j_gene: TRBJ1-1; len: 15; v_gene: TRBV6-5; CDR3aa: CASSHLQPGHTEAFF
j_gene: TRBJ2-5; len: 12; v_gene: TRBV29-1; CDR3aa: CSVVSEGETQYF
j_gene: TRBJ1-1; len: 15; v_gene: TRBV28; CDR3aa: CASSLSTIMNTEAFF
j_gene: TRBJ2-3; len: 15; v_gene: TRBV3-1/TRBV3-2; CDR3aa: CASSQVQGGADTQYF
j_gene: TRBJ2-3; len: 16; v_gene: TRBV24-1; CDR3aa: CATSDQTSGNTDTQYF
j_gene: TRBJ1-1; len: 15; v_gene: TRBV18; CDR3aa: CASSPGAVMNTEAFF
j_gene: TRBJ2-1; len: 18; v_gene: TRBV7-9; CDR3aa: CASSLDRLAGESYNEQFF
j_gene: TRBJ2-1; len: 12; v_gene: TRBV4-1; CDR3aa: CASSQLGGEQFF
j_gene: TRBJ1-1; len: 15; v_gene: TRBV2; CDR3aa: CASLYASAGNTEAFF
j_gene: TRBJ1-2; len: 15; v_gene: TRBV28; CDR3aa: CASSLPDSYPYGYTF
j_gene: TRBJ1-1; len: 15; v_gene: TRBV27; CDR3aa: CASSLGRDSDTEAFF
j_gene: TRBJ1-4; len: 15; v_gene: TRBV6-5; CDR3aa: CASRPNSITNEKLFF
j_gene: TRBJ2-7; len: 12; v_gene: TRBV11-1; CDR3aa: CASSFVSYEQYF
j_gene: TRBJ2-7; len: 18; v_gene: TRBV28; CDR3aa: CASRGRGTSGSALYEQYF
j_gene: TRBJ2-7; len: 14; v_gene: TRBV13; CDR3aa: CASSVGTDAYEQYF
j_gene: TRBJ2-7; len: 16; v_gene: TRBV5-6; CDR3aa: CASSLEFGRATDEQYF
j_gene: TRBJ2-3; len: 14; v_gene: TRBV27; CDR3aa: CASRTLGPTDTQYF
j_gene: TRBJ2-5; len: 15; v_gene: TRBV28; CDR3aa: CASSSPRTGLETQYF
j_gene: TRBJ1-5; len: 12; v_gene: TRBV15; CDR3aa: CATSSINQPQHF
j_gene: TRBJ2-3; len: 14; v_gene: TRBV29-1; CDR3aa: CSVRSGTDTDTQYF
j_gene: TRBJ2-5; len: 11; v_gene: TRBV7-9; CDR3aa: CASSLDRTQYF
j_gene: TRBJ2-7; len: 13; v_gene: TRBV2; CDR3aa: CASSITVPYEQYF
j_gene: TRBJ1-4; len: 13; v_gene: TRBV5-1; CDR3aa: CASSPGGSEKLFF
j_gene: TRBJ2-7; len: 14; v_gene: TRBV6-1; CDR3aa: CASSEWGRGYEQYF
j_gene: TRBJ2-1; len: 15; v_gene: TRBV5-1; CDR3aa: CASSLEVGSYNEQFF
j_gene: TRBJ1-2; len: 15; v_gene: TRBV5-4; CDR3aa: CASSYPGQGRYGYTF
j_gene: TRBJ1-5; len: 13; v_gene: TRBV6-1; CDR3aa: CASSDLRGLPQHF
j_gene: TRBJ2-7; len: 12; v_gene: TRBV10-3; CDR3aa: CASLSGTYEQYF